These 10 T cell receptor beta chains share one sample of origin, sequenced in a study of blood T cell repertoires in COVID-19. Libraries were prepared by immunoSEQ multiplex PCR; TCRdb keeps only in-frame clonotypes and omits some of them. This sample has some 250,000 clones, with 75% to 90% found just once. Sequenced material: peripheral blood. The receptor source for this set is a man aged 25-45 years with active or convalescent COVID-19.

DNA for the CDR3: TGTGCCAGCAGCTTACTACGGGGGGCCCCTGAAGCTTTCTTT. It codes for CASSLLRGAPEAFF. The chain uses TRBV11-2 and TRBJ1-1, with a possible D match to TRBD1 (6 bases). The CDR3 has 14 amino acids. V was trimmed by 2 bases and J by 6 bases, leaving 13 bases between them. Germline CDR1 SGHAT, CDR2 FQNNGV.

This clone was detected only a few times. This chain joins TRBV13 and TRBJ2-7; 7 positions match TRBD1. CDR1 PRHDT and CDR2 FYEKMQ come from the germline V gene (reference sequence). Trimming cost V 5 bases and J 8 bases; bases outside gene matches: 21. There are 17 residues in the CDR3. Here the CDR3 DNA reads TGTGCCAGCAGCCCTGTCCTCAAGGGGGCGCTTAAGTCTCAGCAGTACTTC. Translating gives CASSPVLKGALKSQQYF.

This chain joins TRBV12-3 or TRBV12-4 and TRBJ2-7; 8 bases fit TRBD2. V shed 5 bases and J 3 bases; nucleotides not matched to a gene: 3. The CDR3 extends over 13 amino acids. The CDR3 coding sequence is TGTGCCAGCAGTGGACTAGCAGGCTACGAGCAGTACTTC. Amino acid sequence: CASSGLAGYEQYF.

The J gene is TRBJ2-1, the V gene TRBV5-1; 14 bases match TRBD2. V trimming: 3 bases; J trimming: 9 bases; junction bases outside the gene matches: 8. The CDR3 spans 16 residues. The germline V gene encodes CDR1 SGHRS and CDR2 YFSETQ. The CDR3 reads CASSSRLAGGPGEQFF. DNA for the CDR3: TGCGCCAGCAGCTCAAGACTAGCGGGGGGGCCGGGTGAGCAGTTCTTC.

The gene calls are TRBV10-1 and TRBJ1-6, with TRBD1 as a possible D gene (5 bases). Trimming took 1 base from V and 8 from J, leaving 9 bases between them. This CDR3 region has 14 residues. Looked up from germline, CDR1 is WNHNN and CDR2 is SYGVQD (reference sequence). CDR3 loop: CASSEYRNDSPLHF. The CDR3 nucleotides are TGCGCCAGCAGTGAGTACAGGAATGATTCACCCCTCCACTTT.

The gene calls are TRBV4-3 and TRBJ2-7, with TRBD2 matching 9 bases. V trimming: 0 bases; J trimming: 0 bases; junction bases outside the gene matches: 3. The CDR3 has 16 residues. CDR1 LGHNA and CDR2 YSLEER come from the germline V gene. The CDR3 bases are TGCGCCAGCAGCCAAGATTCTAGCGGGGCCTCCTACGAGCAGTACTTC. This gives the protein CASSQDSSGASYEQYF.

The count of this clone is one. The rearrangement uses TRBV19 and TRBJ2-3, with 7 positions matching TRBD2. V was pared by 4 bases and J by 1 base, with 5 bases of the junction left unmatched. This CDR3 contains 15 residues. Germline loops: CDR1 LNHDA, CDR2 SQIVND (reference sequence). In nucleotides, the CDR3 is TGTGCCAGTAGTAGGTTTACTAGCGGCACAGATACGCAGTATTTT. Translated, it gives CASSRFTSGTDTQYF.

This clone was counted once. The rearrangement joins TRBV6-5 to TRBJ2-1, with TRBD1 matching over 7 bases. Germline V gene sequence: CDR1 MNHEY, CDR2 SVGAGI. The CDR3 runs 14 residues. Trimming took 6 bases from V and 7 from J; bases not matched to a gene: 9. The CDR3 DNA sequence: TGTGCCAGCAGCCGACAGGGAATGGGTAATGAGCAGTTCTTC. Its translation is CASSRQGMGNEQFF.

This clone appeared a single time. The chain has TRBV30 and TRBJ1-1; D uncertain. Germline assignment: CDR1 GTSNPN and CDR2 SVGIG (reference sequence). V lost 4 bases and J 0 bases, leaving 9 bases between the germline ends. The CDR3 runs 13 residues. CDR3 sequence: CAWKRSVNTEAFF. The CDR3 coding sequence is TGTGCCTGGAAACGGTCGGTGAACACTGAAGCTTTCTTT. Variable domain in full (rest from reference TRBV30 and TRBJ1-1): SQTIHQWPATLVQPVGSPLSLECTVEGTSNPNLYWYRQAAGRGLQLLFYSVGIGQISSEVPQNLSASRPQDRQFILSSKKLLLSDSGFYLCAWKRSVNTEAFFGQGTRLTVV.

The V and J genes are TRBV7-2 and TRBJ2-1, with 8 bases aligning to TRBD2. The germline V gene encodes CDR1 SGHTA and CDR2 FQGNSA. This CDR3 region has 15 residues. V lost 2 bases and J lost 7; bases outside the gene matches: 7. CDR3 sequence (DNA): TGTGCCAGCAGCTTAAGTTCGGGACTAGGAAATGAGCAGTTCTTC. Encoded protein: CASSLSSGLGNEQFF.